Below, 3 T cell receptor beta chains from the same sample are listed, as sequenced in a study of T cell repertoires in cytomegalovirus infection. TCRdb re-derived calls from the reads in MiXCR, one entry per CDR3 protein. This sample has some 300,000 distinct CDR3 sequences, with about 9.2% found just once. Sequenced sample: PBMCs. These receptors all come from a human donor in good health (CMV status not recorded). Some clones in this sample may be carry-over from other donors' samples.

This clonotype was seen repeatedly, ten times or more. The chain carries TRBV19 and TRBJ2-6; 10 bases line up with TRBD1. The CDR3 runs to 17 residues. V lost 7 bases and J lost 0; bases outside the gene matches: 6. Per germline, CDR1 LNHDA and CDR2 SQIVND (reference sequence). CDR3 DNA: TGTGCCAGTAAAGGGACAGGGGAATTCTCTGGGGCCAACGTCCTGACTTTC. It yields the protein CASKGTGEFSGANVLTF.

Many counts were recorded for this clonotype. The rearrangement joins TRBV6-1 to TRBJ1-1; maybe TRBD1 (5 bases). Per germline, CDR1 MNHNS and CDR2 SASEGT. V lost 3 bases and J lost 8, with 13 bases in between. This CDR3 is 13 amino acids long. The CDR3 nucleotides are TGTGCCAGCAGTGACTCCAGGACATTCGAAGCTTTCTTT. As protein: CASSDSRTFEAFF.

This clonotype showed up many times. The chain is built from TRBV7-8 and TRBJ2-1, with 13 positions matching TRBD2. V was pared by 2 bases and J by 8 bases, with 6 bases of the junction left unmatched. Per germline, CDR1 SGHVS and CDR2 FQNEAQ. This CDR3 contains 16 residues. The CDR3 DNA is TGTGCCAGCAGCTTAAGGACTAGCGGGGGTGGAGATGAGCAGTTCTTC. It yields the protein CASSLRTSGGGDEQFF.